The clone carrying this T cell receptor beta chain was observed at least ten times. Its antigen is unidentified. This CDR3 comprises 15 residues. Germline assignment: CDR1 SGHTA and CDR2 FQGNSA. V was pared by 5 bases and J by 2 bases, with 8 bases of the junction left unmatched. This entry is derived from a study of regulatory T cells in long-lasting Graves disease. Study-level background: Graves' patients with a new diagnosis had received antithyroid drugs under 3 months.

Both iRepertoire HTBI primers and Arm-PCR of CDR3 regions were used to build the TCR beta libraries. TCRdb called the multiplex PCR reads again in MiXCR, with one record for every CDR3 protein. This sample has under 800,000 distinct CDR3 sequences; roughly 15% occur once, and the top ten carry 18%. Time point denoted: newly diagnosed GD, antithyroid drugs for less than 3 months. PBMCs provided the RNA from which the TCR library was made. Study outcomes and limitations: Comparison showed that persistent patients shared more public clonotypes (2,741) than new patients (over 950).

The same data also contributed to another study, on T cells in Graves' hyperthyroidism and ophthalmopathy. From that report: Blood also held most thyroid clonotypes expanded beyond 0.001.

This clonotype was sampled from a woman between 25 and 40 years old with Graves disease. The sequences come from peripheral blood mononuclear cells (PBMCs), collected at new diagnosis, from a patient treated with antithyroid drugs. V usage is TRBV7-2 and J usage is TRBJ2-7; 8 bases are a match to TRBD1. CDR3 DNA sequence: TGTGCCAGCAGCCCCACACAGGGGGAGCCCTACGAGCAGTACTTC. This translates into CASSPTQGEPYEQYF. The full variable domain, in which reference TRBV7-2 and TRBJ2-7 provide the parts outside the CDR3, is GAGVSQSPSNKVTEKGKDVELRCDPISGHTALYWYRQSLGQGLEFLIYFQGNSAPDKSGLPSDRFSAERTGGSVSTLTIQRTQQEDSAVYLCASSPTQGEPYEQYFGPGTRLTVT.